This T cell receptor (beta chain) was obtained from a study of T cell repertoires in cytomegalovirus infection. Study summary: Public signatures in TCR beta pointed to CMV infection and matching HLA type. Whole-study results and caveats: Based on cumulative public TCR beta family frequency, carriers of CMV plus the relevant HLA were identified. CMV-specific TCR beta clonotypes restricted by HLA-C were the ones dominating the ex vivo response.

Each CDR3 protein is one row after TCRdb ran MiXCR on the reads. The sample holds more than 300,000 distinct CDR3 sequences, roughly 36% seen once. As for this clonotype: As yet, its antigen is unknown.

The sequence came from a human donor in good health (CMV status not recorded). Some clones in this sample may be carry-over from other donors' samples. This specimen was cultured PBMCs, taken from culture after CMV antigen stimulation.

The CDR3 DNA follows: TGCAGTGCTAGAGGCGTTACAGAAGGAATGAACACTGAAGCTTTCTTT. This sequence encodes CSARGVTEGMNTEAFF. The rearrangement joins TRBV20-1 to TRBJ1-1, with no clear D. The CDR3 is 16 residues long. CDR1 and CDR2 from the germline V gene are DFQATT and SNEGSKA (reference sequence). V was cut by 1 base and J by 0 bases, with 15 bases left in between.